The 25 T cell receptor beta chains in this list originate from one sample, sequenced in a study of blood T cells in healthy people across ages. A J-beta primer mix and a sample-barcoded 5' primer were used in a second PCR of about 7 to 12 cycles. TCRdb passed the 5' RACE reads through MiXCR, listing each CDR3 protein once. Here the sample spans hundreds of thousands of distinct CDR3 sequences, roughly 20% being singletons. Material: blood. The receptors derive from a man in his 70s in good health.

This clonotype was seen more than once but under ten times. The chain carries TRBV29-1 and TRBJ1-1; D gene ambiguous. Germline CDR1 SQVTM, CDR2 ANQGSEA. This CDR3 contains 13 residues. Between the trimmed V and J ends, which lost 3 bases and 1 base, there was a span of 9 bases. The CDR3 nucleotides read TGCAGCGTTGATCAGGCACCGAACACTGAAGCTTTCTTT. It yields the protein CSVDQAPNTEAFF. The entire variable domain, with the rest obtained from reference TRBV29-1 and TRBJ1-1, is as follows: SAVISQKPSRDICQRGTSLTIQCQVDSQVTMMFWYRQQPGQSLTLIATANQGSEATYESGFVIDKFPISRPNLTFSTLTVSNMSPEDSSIYLCSVDQAPNTEAFFGQGTRLTVV.

The chain uses TRBV29-1 and TRBJ2-1; 12 bases align to TRBD2. CDR3 length: 16 amino acids. The germline CDR1 and CDR2 sequences are SQVTM and ANQGSEA. The ends lost 7 bases at V and 0 bases at J; junction bases unmatched: 7. The CDR3 loop reads CSAGTSGPRSYNEQFF. The CDR3 nucleotides read TGCAGCGCGGGGACTAGCGGGCCGCGCTCCTACAATGAGCAGTTCTTC.

The chain recombines TRBV2 with TRBJ2-4; TRBD1 aligns across 11 bases. Germline CDR1 SNHLY, CDR2 FYNNEI. V shed 7 bases and J 6 bases; nucleotides not matched to a gene: 5. This CDR3 is built from 14 residues. The CDR3 DNA follows: TGTGCCAGCAACCCGGGACAGGGGGTAAACATTCAGTACTTC. It translates to CASNPGQGVNIQYF.

The rearrangement joins TRBV9 to TRBJ1-2; 11 nucleotides line up with TRBD1. V was pared by 4 bases and J by 4 bases, with 6 bases of the junction left unmatched. The CDR3 is 15 amino acids. Germline CDR1 reads SGDLS; CDR2 reads YYNGEE. CDR3 sequence (DNA): TGTGCCAGCAGCCGAGGGACAGGGGGGAGCTATGGCTACACCTTC. This codes for CASSRGTGGSYGYTF. Combining the CDR3 with reference TRBV9 and TRBJ1-2 gives the whole variable domain DSGVTQTPKHLITATGQRVTLRCSPRSGDLSVYWYQQSLDQGLQFLIQYYNGEERAKGNILERFSAQQFPDLHSELNLSSLELGDSALYFCASSRGTGGSYGYTFGSGTRLTVV.

The genes are TRBV6-2 or TRBV6-3 and TRBJ2-1, with 9 positions matching TRBD2. The CDR3 is 13 residues long. The germline V gene has CDR1 MNHEY and CDR2 SVGEGT. The ends lost 7 bases at V and 6 bases at J; junction bases unmatched: 4. The CDR3 region has the DNA TGTGCCAGCATCTTAGCGGGAGTCAATGAGCAGTTCTTC. Encoded protein: CASILAGVNEQFF.

This clonotype was seen only a few times. The chain uses TRBV20-1 and TRBJ2-5; TRBD1 or TRBD2 may be the D gene (6 bases each). The CDR3 is 14 amino acids. The germline gives CDR1 DFQATT, CDR2 SNEGSKA (reference sequence). V lost 6 bases, J lost 11 bases, and 25 bases lay in between. The CDR3 nucleotides are TGCAGTGCCCCAGACTTACACGGGGGCGGCTTGCAGTACTTC. Translation: CSAPDLHGGGLQYF.

This clonotype was seen repeatedly, ten times or more. The CDR3 spells CSAPLGSGNTIYF. The DNA of the CDR3 is TGCAGTGCCCCCCTAGGCTCTGGAAACACCATATATTTT. This rearrangement joins TRBV20-1 to TRBJ1-3, with unresolved D. Germline CDR1 DFQATT, CDR2 SNEGSKA (reference sequence). The CDR3 sequence is 13 residues long. V lost 6 bases and J lost 0, with 9 bases in between.

The V gene is TRBV5-4, the J gene TRBJ2-6; D gene unclear. This CDR3 has 16 residues. The germline CDR1 and CDR2 sequences are SGHNT and YYREEE (reference sequence). Trimming pared 1 base from V and 0 bases from J, leaving 8 bases between. The CDR3 reads CASSLPAYSGANVLTF. The CDR3, as DNA: TGTGCCAGCAGCTTGCCTGCTTACTCTGGGGCCAACGTCCTGACTTTC.

This clonotype has a handful of counts. This chain joins TRBV6-6 and TRBJ2-5, with a possible D match to TRBD1 (6 bases). The CDR3 covers 13 residues. CDR1 and CDR2 from the germline V gene are MNHNY and SVGAGI (reference sequence). Between the trimmed V and J ends, which lost 1 base and 4 bases, there was a span of 7 bases. CDR3 bases: TGTGCCAGCAGTTACTTACAGGGAGAGACCCAGTACTTC. Translating it yields CASSYLQGETQYF.

In this sample, this clonotype turned up many times. The chain recombines TRBV28 with TRBJ2-5, with 9 bases that match TRBD2. The CDR3 spans 14 residues. Looked up from germline, CDR1 is MDHEN and CDR2 is SYDVKM. V was clipped by 6 bases and J by 4 bases; unmatched bases: 6. CDR3 loop: CASSLLAGGETQYF. As DNA, the CDR3 is TGTGCCAGCAGCTTACTAGCGGGTGGAGAGACCCAGTACTTC.

J is TRBJ1-3 and V is TRBV6-1; TRBD1 might be the D (6 bases). V was shortened by 3 bases and J by 4 bases, with 10 bases between the two germline ends. From germline, CDR1 is MNHNS and CDR2 SASEGT. This CDR3 region has 14 residues. The CDR3 is CASSDGGSGNTIYF. Here the CDR3 DNA reads TGTGCCAGCAGTGACGGGGGCTCAGGAAACACCATATATTTT.

This clonotype was seen a single time. The rearrangement links TRBV6-1 to TRBJ2-5, with TRBD2 matching 10 bases. The closer fit of TRBJ2-7 to the DNA end suggests the J call may be wrong. CDR1 MNHNS and CDR2 SASEGT come from the germline V gene. This CDR3 has 17 residues. CDR3 sequence (DNA): TGTGCCAGCAGTCGTTTCGGTAGCGGGAGGAGTTCCTACGAGCAGTACTTC. Translation gives CASSRFGSGRSSYEQYF.

The chain carries TRBV11-2 and TRBJ2-3, with 7 nucleotides matching TRBD1. The CDR3 is 15 residues long. V shed 5 bases and J 2 bases; nucleotides not matched to a gene: 7. Germline V gene lookup returns CDR1 SGHAT and CDR2 FQNNGV. CDR3 nucleotide sequence: TGTGCCAGCAGCGCCCAGGGGGACAACACAGATACGCAGTATTTT. Its translation is CASSAQGDNTDTQYF.

This clonotype was detected only a few times. V gene TRBV3-1 combines with J gene TRBJ1-2; D is unresolved. The CDR3 spans 12 residues. Germline values: CDR1 LGHDT, CDR2 YNNKEL (reference sequence). V lost 8 bases to trimming and J lost 1 base, with 8 bases between them. Written as DNA, the CDR3 is TGTGCCAGCCGAGACCTTAACTATGGCTACACCTTC. The encoded protein is CASRDLNYGYTF.

The chain employs TRBV4-1 and TRBJ2-4; D unresolved. Germline CDR1 is MGHRA and CDR2 is YSYEKL. V was cut by 3 bases and J by 0 bases, with 12 bases left in between. This CDR3 has 16 amino acids. CDR3 in amino acids: CASSQGISSAKNIQYF. In DNA, the CDR3 is TGCGCCAGCAGCCAGGGGATTAGCTCAGCCAAAAACATTCAGTACTTC.

The V gene is TRBV5-1, the J gene TRBJ2-5; D uncertain. CDR1 is SGHRS, CDR2 YFSETQ, per germline. Between the trimmed V and J ends, which lost 4 bases and 2 bases, there was a span of 9 bases. The CDR3 contains 13 residues. The CDR3 DNA follows: TGCGCCAGCAGCCAAAACGTTCAAGAGACCCAGTACTTC. Translated, it gives CASSQNVQETQYF.

The rearrangement links TRBV5-1 to TRBJ2-5; the match to TRBD2 covers 7 bases. Germline CDR1 is SGHRS and CDR2 is YFSETQ. J was trimmed by 3 bases and V by 4 bases; bases with no gene match: 12. The CDR3 has 16 residues. CDR3 nucleotide sequence: TGCGCCAGCAGCCCACGGGGAGGGAACAAAAAAGAGACCCAGTACTTC. This gives the protein CASSPRGGNKKETQYF.

This clonotype appeared a few times. This sequence joins TRBV4-1 and TRBJ2-3; 7 bases match TRBD2. V lost 1 base to trimming and J lost 4 bases; unmatched junction nucleotides: 11. The germline V gene has CDR1 MGHRA and CDR2 YSYEKL. The CDR3 totals 17 residues. Here the CDR3 reads CASSQGRAGVTADTQYF. The CDR3 DNA is TGCGCCAGCAGCCAAGGAAGGGCGGGAGTCACCGCAGATACGCAGTATTTT.

This clonotype was picked up a small number of times. The chain links TRBV10-3 to TRBJ2-7; D may be TRBD1 (6 bases). V was pared by 5 bases and J by 0 bases, with 11 bases between. Germline CDR1 and CDR2: ENHRY and SYGVKD. The CDR3 consists of 14 residues. This CDR3 reads CAISKGVSSYEQYF. DNA for the CDR3: TGTGCCATCAGTAAGGGGGTAAGCTCCTACGAGCAGTACTTC.

As for this clonotype: Compared with germline, one end of the junction differs, possibly owing to a read error. The chain joins TRBV7-9 to TRBJ2-5, with 7 bases identical to TRBD1. The CDR3 has 13 amino acids. Germline CDR1 SEHNR, CDR2 FQNEAQ (reference sequence). Here the CDR3 DNA reads TGCGCCAGCAGCGCCGACAGGGAAGTGACCCAGTACTTC. Amino acids: CASSADREVTQYF.

V is TRBV6-6 and J is TRBJ1-1; 8 nucleotides agree with TRBD1. V shed 8 bases, J shed 3 bases, and the junction held 8 bases outside the gene matches. Germline V gives CDR1 MNHNY, CDR2 SVGAGI (reference sequence). The CDR3 contains 14 residues. CDR3 sequence: CASQNQGADTEAFF. The CDR3 coding sequence is TGTGCCAGCCAGAATCAGGGGGCGGACACTGAAGCTTTCTTT.

This sequence joins TRBV27 and TRBJ2-7; D tentatively fits TRBD1 or TRBD2 (5 bases each). The CDR3 totals 13 residues. Trimming left V 6 bases short and J 9 bases short, with 18 bases between. The germline CDR1 and CDR2 sequences are MNHEY and SMNVEV (reference sequence). The CDR3: CASRSGTASWQYF. CDR3 bases: TGTGCCAGCAGATCCGGGACGGCTAGCTGGCAGTACTTC.

The rearrangement links TRBV18 to TRBJ1-4; 10 bases line up with TRBD1. The V segment lost 2 bases and the J segment 3 bases; nucleotides outside the gene matches: 9. Per the germline V gene, CDR1 is KGHSH and CDR2 is LQKENI. This CDR3 has 18 amino acids. CDR3 bases: TGTGCCAGCTCACCAGGGACAGGGGTCCGTCAAGCTAATGAAAAACTGTTTTTT. Its protein product is CASSPGTGVRQANEKLFF.

This chain joins TRBV15 and TRBJ2-1; tentatively, D is TRBD2 (5 bases). The CDR3 is 16 residues long. Germline V gene sequence: CDR1 LNHNV, CDR2 YYDKDF (reference sequence). The germline V and J ends were trimmed by 0 bases and 9 bases, with 18 bases remaining between them. The CDR3 DNA reads as TGTGCCACCAGCAGAGATTTCAGCGGACCTTTCGTTGAGCAGTTCTTC. Its translation is CATSRDFSGPFVEQFF. Filled out from reference TRBV15 and TRBJ2-1, the complete variable domain reads DAMVIQNPRYQVTQFGKPVTLSCSQTLNHNVMYWYQQKSSQAPKLLFHYYDKDFNNEADTPDNFQSRRPNTSFCFLDIRSPGLGDTAMYLCATSRDFSGPFVEQFFGPGTRLTVL.

The chain recombines TRBV10-3 with TRBJ2-7, with TRBD1 matching 7 bases. This CDR3 has 14 residues. V lost 6 bases to trimming and J lost 1 base; unmatched junction nucleotides: 6. Germline assignment: CDR1 ENHRY and CDR2 SYGVKD. As DNA, the CDR3 is TGTGCCATCAGACTGCGACAGGGATCCTACGAGCAGTACTTC. It yields the protein CAIRLRQGSYEQYF.